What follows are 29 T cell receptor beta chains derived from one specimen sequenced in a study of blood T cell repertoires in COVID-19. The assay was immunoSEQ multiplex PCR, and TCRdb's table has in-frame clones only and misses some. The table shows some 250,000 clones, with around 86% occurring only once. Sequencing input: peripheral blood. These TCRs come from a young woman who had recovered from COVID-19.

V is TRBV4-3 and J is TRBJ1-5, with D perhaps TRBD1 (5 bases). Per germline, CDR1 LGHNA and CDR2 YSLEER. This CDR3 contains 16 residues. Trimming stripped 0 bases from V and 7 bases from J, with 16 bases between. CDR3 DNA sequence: TGCGCCAGCAGCCAAGATCAGTGGGGCGCAGGACAGCCCCAGCATTTT. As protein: CASSQDQWGAGQPQHF.

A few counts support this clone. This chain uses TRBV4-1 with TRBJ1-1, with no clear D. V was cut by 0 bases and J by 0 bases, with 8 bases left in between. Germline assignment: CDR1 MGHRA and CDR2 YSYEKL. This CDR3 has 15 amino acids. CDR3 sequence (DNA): TGCGCCAGCAGCCAAGATGGAGCCCTGAACACTGAAGCTTTCTTT. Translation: CASSQDGALNTEAFF.

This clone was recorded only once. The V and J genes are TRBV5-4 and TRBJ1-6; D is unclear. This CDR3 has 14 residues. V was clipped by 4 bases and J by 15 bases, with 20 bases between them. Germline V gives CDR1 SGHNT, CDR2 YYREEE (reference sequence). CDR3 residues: CASSPDLKAQILHF. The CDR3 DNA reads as TGTGCCAGCAGCCCGGACTTAAAAGCACAGATCCTCCACTTT.

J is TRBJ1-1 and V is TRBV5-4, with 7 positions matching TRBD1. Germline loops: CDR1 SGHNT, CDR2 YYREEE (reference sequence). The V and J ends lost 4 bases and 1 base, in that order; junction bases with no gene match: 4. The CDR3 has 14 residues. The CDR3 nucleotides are TGTGCCAGCAGCCTGGGACAGAGGAACACTGAAGCTTTCTTT. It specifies CASSLGQRNTEAFF. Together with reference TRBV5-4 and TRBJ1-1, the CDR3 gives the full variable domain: ETGVTQSPTHLIKTRGQQVTLRCSSQSGHNTVSWYQQALGQGPQFIFQYYREEENGRGNFPPRFSGLQFPNYSSELNVNALELDDSALYLCASSLGQRNTEAFFGQGTRLTVV.

The CDR3: CAWKSRQGANDRVTPYANTGELFF. The CDR3 bases are TGTGCCTGGAAATCCCGACAGGGTGCTAACGACAGGGTCACTCCTTACGCGAACACCGGGGAGCTGTTTTTT. The chain combines TRBV30 with TRBJ2-2, with TRBD1 identical over 7 bases. The V gene end was trimmed by 4 bases and the J gene end by 0 bases; junction bases not matched to a gene: 32. The CDR3 contains 24 residues. Germline V gene lookup returns CDR1 GTSNPN and CDR2 SVGIG (reference sequence). The whole variable domain, filled in from reference TRBV30 and TRBJ2-2, reads SQTIHQWPATLVQPVGSPLSLECTVEGTSNPNLYWYRQAAGRGLQLLFYSVGIGQISSEVPQNLSASRPQDRQFILSSKKLLLSDSGFYLCAWKSRQGANDRVTPYANTGELFFGEGSRLTVL.

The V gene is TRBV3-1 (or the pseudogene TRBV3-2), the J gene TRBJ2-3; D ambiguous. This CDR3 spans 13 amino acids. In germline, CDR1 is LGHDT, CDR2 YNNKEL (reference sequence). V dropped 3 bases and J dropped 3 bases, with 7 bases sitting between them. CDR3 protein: CASSQFNTDTQYF. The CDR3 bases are TGTGCCAGCAGCCAGTTTAATACAGATACGCAGTATTTT.

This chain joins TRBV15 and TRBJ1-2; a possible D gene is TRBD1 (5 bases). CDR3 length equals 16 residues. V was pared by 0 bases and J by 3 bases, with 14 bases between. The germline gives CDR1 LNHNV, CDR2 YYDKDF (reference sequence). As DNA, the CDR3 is TGTGCCACCAGCAGAGATCTGACAGATACCTACTATGGCTACACCTTC. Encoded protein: CATSRDLTDTYYGYTF.

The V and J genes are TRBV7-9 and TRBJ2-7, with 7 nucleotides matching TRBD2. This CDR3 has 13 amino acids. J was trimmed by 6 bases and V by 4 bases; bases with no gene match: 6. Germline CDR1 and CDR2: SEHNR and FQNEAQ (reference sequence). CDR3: CASSSAAGIEQYF. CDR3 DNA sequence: TGTGCCAGCAGCTCCGCAGCGGGGATCGAGCAGTACTTC.

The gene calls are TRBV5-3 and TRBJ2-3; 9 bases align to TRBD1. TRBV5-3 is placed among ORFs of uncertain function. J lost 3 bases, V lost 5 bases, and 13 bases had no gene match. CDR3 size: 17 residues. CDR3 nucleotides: TGTGCCAGAAGACATCAACCACGGGACAGGGAGACAGATACGCAGTATTTT. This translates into CARRHQPRDRETDTQYF.

In nucleotides, the CDR3 is TGTGCCAGCAGACGACTAGCGGGGGGGACAGATACGCAGTATTTT. Protein: CASRRLAGGTDTQYF. The V gene is TRBV6-5, the J gene TRBJ2-3, with 14 positions matching TRBD2. The length of the CDR3 is 15 residues. Losses at the gene ends were 6 bases for V and 3 bases for J; bases not matched to a gene: 2. The germline CDR1 and CDR2 sequences are MNHEY and SVGAGI.

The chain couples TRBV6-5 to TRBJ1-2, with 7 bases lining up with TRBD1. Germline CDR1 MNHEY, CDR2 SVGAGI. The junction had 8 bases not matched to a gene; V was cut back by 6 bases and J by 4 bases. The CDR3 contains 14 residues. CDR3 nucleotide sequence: TGTGCCAGCAGGGACAGACAGGGTCGCTATGGCTACACCTTC. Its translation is CASRDRQGRYGYTF.

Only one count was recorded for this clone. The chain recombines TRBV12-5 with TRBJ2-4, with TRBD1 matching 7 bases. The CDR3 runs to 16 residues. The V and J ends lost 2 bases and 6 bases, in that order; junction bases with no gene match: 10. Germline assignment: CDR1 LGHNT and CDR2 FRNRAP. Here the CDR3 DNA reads TGTGCTAGTGGTTTGAATTCCGGGACAGAGGGAAACATTCAGTACTTC. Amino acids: CASGLNSGTEGNIQYF.

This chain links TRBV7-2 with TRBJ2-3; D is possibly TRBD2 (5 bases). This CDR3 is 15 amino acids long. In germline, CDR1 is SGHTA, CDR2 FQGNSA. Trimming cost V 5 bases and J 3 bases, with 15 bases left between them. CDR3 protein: CASSPTPRGTDTQYF. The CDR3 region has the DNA TGTGCCAGCAGCCCGACCCCACGAGGGACAGATACGCAGTATTTT.

CDR3 DNA: TGTGCCAGTAGTATAGCGCGGGGGGCTTACAATGAGCAGTTCTTC. Translated: CASSIARGAYNEQFF. The V gene is TRBV19, the J gene TRBJ2-1; 8 nucleotides line up with TRBD2. The ends lost 1 base at V and 4 bases at J; junction bases unmatched: 3. This CDR3 is built from 15 residues. The V gene's germline CDR1 is LNHDA and CDR2 SQIVND (reference sequence). Looking up the rest from reference TRBV19 and TRBJ2-1 gives the full variable domain: DGGITQSPKYLFRKEGQNVTLSCEQNLNHDAMYWYRQDPGQGLRLIYYSQIVNDFQKGDIAEGYSVSREKKESFPLTVTSAQKNPTAFYLCASSIARGAYNEQFFGPGTRLTVL.

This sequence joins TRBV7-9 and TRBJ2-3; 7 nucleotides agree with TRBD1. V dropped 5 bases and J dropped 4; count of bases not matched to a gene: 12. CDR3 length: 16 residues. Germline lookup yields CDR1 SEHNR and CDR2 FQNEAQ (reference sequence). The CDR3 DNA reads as TGTGCCAGCAGCCCCCCGATACAGGGGCAGGCAGATACGCAGTATTTT. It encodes CASSPPIQGQADTQYF.

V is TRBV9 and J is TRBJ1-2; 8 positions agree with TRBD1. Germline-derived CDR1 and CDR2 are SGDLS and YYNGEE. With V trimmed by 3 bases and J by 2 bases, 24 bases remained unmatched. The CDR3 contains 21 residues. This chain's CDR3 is CASSDPYTGTGPYDSNYGYTF. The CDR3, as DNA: TGTGCCAGCAGCGACCCTTACACCGGGACAGGACCGTACGACTCGAACTATGGCTACACCTTC.

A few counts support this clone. In DNA form, the CDR3 reads TGTGCCAGCAGCGTTGGACAGTCCTACGAGCAGTACTTC. Amino acid sequence: CASSVGQSYEQYF. The chain couples TRBV7-9 to TRBJ2-7; tentative D call: TRBD1 (6 bases). Trimming removed 5 bases at V and 1 base at J, with 9 bases between. Germline CDR1 reads SEHNR; CDR2 reads FQNEAQ (reference sequence). There are 13 residues in the CDR3. Combining the CDR3 with reference TRBV7-9 and TRBJ2-7 gives the whole variable domain DTGVSQNPRHKITKRGQNVTFRCDPISEHNRLYWYRQTLGQGPEFLTYFQNEAQLEKSRLLSDRFSAERPKGSFSTLEIQRTEQGDSAMYLCASSVGQSYEQYFGPGTRLTVT.

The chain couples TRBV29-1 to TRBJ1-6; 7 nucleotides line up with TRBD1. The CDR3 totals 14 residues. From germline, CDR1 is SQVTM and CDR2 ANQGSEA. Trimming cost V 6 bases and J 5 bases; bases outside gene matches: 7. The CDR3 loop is CSVRSGTDNSPLHF. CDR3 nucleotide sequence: TGCAGCGTCCGAAGTGGGACAGATAATTCACCCCTCCACTTT.

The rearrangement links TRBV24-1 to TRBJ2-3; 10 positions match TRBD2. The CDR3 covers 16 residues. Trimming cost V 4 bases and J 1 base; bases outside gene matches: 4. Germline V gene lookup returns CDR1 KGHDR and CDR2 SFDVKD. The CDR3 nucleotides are TGTGCCACCAGTGACAATGGACTAGCGGGCACAGATACGCAGTATTTT. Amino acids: CATSDNGLAGTDTQYF.

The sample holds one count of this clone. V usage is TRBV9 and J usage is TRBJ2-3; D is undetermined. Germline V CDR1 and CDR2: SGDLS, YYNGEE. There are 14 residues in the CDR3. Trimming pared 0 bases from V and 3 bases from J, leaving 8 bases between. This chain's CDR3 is CASSVDRPTDTQYF. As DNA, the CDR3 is TGTGCCAGCAGCGTAGACAGACCGACAGATACGCAGTATTTT.

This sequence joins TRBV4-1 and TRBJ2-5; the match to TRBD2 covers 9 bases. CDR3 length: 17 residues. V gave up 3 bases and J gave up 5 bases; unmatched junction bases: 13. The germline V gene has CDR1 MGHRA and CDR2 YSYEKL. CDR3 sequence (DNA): TGCGCCAGCAGCCAGGTTGGGTTAGCGGGGGTGGGGGAGACCCAGTACTTC. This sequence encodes CASSQVGLAGVGETQYF.

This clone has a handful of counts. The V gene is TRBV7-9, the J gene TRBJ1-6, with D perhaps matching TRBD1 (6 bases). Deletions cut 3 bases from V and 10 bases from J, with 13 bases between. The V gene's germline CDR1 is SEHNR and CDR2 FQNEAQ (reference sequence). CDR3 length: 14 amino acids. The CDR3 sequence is CASSFGDQGSPLHF. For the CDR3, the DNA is TGTGCCAGCAGCTTCGGTGACCAGGGGTCACCCCTCCACTTT.

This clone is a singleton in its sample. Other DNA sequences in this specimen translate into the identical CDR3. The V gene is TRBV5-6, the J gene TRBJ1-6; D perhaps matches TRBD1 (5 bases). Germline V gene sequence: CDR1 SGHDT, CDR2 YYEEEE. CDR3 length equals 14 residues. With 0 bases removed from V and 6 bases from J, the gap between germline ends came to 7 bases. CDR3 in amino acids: CASSLGRGNSPLHF. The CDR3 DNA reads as TGTGCCAGCAGCTTGGGAAGGGGTAATTCACCCCTCCACTTT.

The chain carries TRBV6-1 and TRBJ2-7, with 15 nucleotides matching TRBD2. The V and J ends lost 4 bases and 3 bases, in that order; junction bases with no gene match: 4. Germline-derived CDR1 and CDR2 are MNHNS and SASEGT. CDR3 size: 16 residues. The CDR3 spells CASSVGLAGGRYEQYF. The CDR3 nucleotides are TGTGCCAGCAGTGTGGGACTAGCGGGGGGACGCTACGAGCAGTACTTC.

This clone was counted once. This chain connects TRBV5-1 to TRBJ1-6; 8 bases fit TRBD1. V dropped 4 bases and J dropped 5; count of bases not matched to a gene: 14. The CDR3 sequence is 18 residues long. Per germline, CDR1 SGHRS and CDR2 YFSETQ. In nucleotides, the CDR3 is TGCGCCAGCAGCCCCGGGACAGGCGCTCCGGGGGATAATTCACCCCTCCACTTT. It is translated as CASSPGTGAPGDNSPLHF.

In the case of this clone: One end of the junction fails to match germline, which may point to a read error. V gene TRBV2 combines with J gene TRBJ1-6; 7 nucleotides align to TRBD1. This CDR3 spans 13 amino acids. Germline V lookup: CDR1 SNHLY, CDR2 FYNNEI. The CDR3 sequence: CASSRGQNSPLHF. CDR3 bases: TGTGCTAGCAGTAGGGGACAGAATTCACCCCTCCACTTT.

This chain's CDR3 is CASSGGGVNYGYTF. The CDR3 bases are TGTGCCAGCAGCGGGGGAGGGGTCAACTATGGCTACACCTTC. The rearrangement uses TRBV6-5 and TRBJ1-2; D may be TRBD1 (5 bases). The CDR3 runs to 14 residues. V lost 6 bases to trimming and J lost 2 bases, with 13 bases between them. The V gene's germline CDR1 is MNHEY and CDR2 SVGAGI.

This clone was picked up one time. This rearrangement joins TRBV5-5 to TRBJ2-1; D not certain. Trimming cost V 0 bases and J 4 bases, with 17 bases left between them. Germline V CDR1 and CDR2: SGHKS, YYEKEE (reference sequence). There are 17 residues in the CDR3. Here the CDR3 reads CASSLAPTASTYNEQFF. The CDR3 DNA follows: TGTGCCAGCAGCTTGGCCCCAACAGCAAGTACTTACAATGAGCAGTTCTTC.

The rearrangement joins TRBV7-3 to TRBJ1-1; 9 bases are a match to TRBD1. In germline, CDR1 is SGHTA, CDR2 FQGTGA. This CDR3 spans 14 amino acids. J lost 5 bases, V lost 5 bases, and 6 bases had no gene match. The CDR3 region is CASSLRQGETEAFF. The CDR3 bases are TGTGCCAGCAGCCTCAGACAGGGGGAGACTGAAGCTTTCTTT.